This is a list of T cell receptor beta chains from one sample in a study of blood T cell repertoires in COVID-19. Repertoires were generated with immunoSEQ multiplex PCR, while TCRdb's copy carries only in-frame clones and drops some. The data show about 47,000 clones, around 81% seen once. Sequenced input: peripheral blood. The source is an elderly woman with COVID-19, enrolled during active disease. Each CDR3 is given with its conserved first and last residue. A D gene is named only where the DNA matches it firmly. The size of a clone is reported for some rows only, either as once, few or many, or as a class for expanded clones.

J | size | D | V | DNA | CDR3
TRBJ1-6 | . | . | TRBV11-1 | TGTGCCAGCAGCAACGGGGGAAATTATAATTCACCCCTCCACTTT | CASSNGGNYNSPLHF
TRBJ2-4 | . | TRBD2 | TRBV4-1 | TGCGCCAGCAGCCAACCTTTAGCGGGAGCACCTAAAAACATTCAGTACTTC | CASSQPLAGAPKNIQYF
TRBJ2-5 | . | TRBD2 | TRBV5-4 | TGTGCCAGCAGCGCCTACCAGACTAGCGCGACAGAGACCCAGTACTTC | CASSAYQTSATETQYF
TRBJ1-1 | . | . | TRBV3-1/TRBV3-2 | TGTGCCAGCAGCCCCCTTTTGAACACTGAAGCTTTCTTT | CASSPLLNTEAFF
TRBJ1-2 | . | TRBD1 | TRBV3-1/TRBV3-2 | TGTGCCAGCAGCCTCTACATTGACAGGGCAGCCTATGGCTACACCTTC | CASSLYIDRAAYGYTF
TRBJ1-1 | . | . | TRBV5-6 | TGTGCCAGCAGCCCTGACAGCTACGAGCGTACTGAAGCTTTCTTT | CASSPDSYERTEAFF
TRBJ2-7 | . | . | TRBV19 | TGTGCCAGTTCTAACCTCTACGAGCAGTACTTC | CASSNLYEQYF
TRBJ1-2 | . | . | TRBV5-6 | TGTGCCAGCAGCTTGGACAGGAGATATGCTAACTATGGCTACACCTTC | CASSLDRRYANYGYTF
TRBJ2-7 | . | . | TRBV4-1 | TGCGCCAGCAGCCCCGCCGGGTACTACGAGCAGTACTTC | CASSPAGYYEQYF
TRBJ2-1 | once | TRBD2 | TRBV11-3 | TGTGCCAGCAGCCCAGGGCGAGCGGGAGTGGATGAGCAGTTCTTC | CASSPGRAGVDEQFF
TRBJ2-3 | few | . | TRBV7-9 | TGTGCCAGCAGCTTATACTCGCGGGATACAGATACGCAGTATTTT | CASSLYSRDTDTQYF
TRBJ1-2 | . | . | TRBV28 | TGTGCCAGCAGTTTACAGGACTATGGCTACACCTTC | CASSLQDYGYTF
TRBJ2-2 | . | . | TRBV5-1 | TGCGCCAGCAGCTTTGGGACAACGAACACCGGGGAGCTGTTTTTT | CASSFGTTNTGELFF
TRBJ2-7 | . | TRBD2 | TRBV5-4 | TGTGCCAGCAGCTTGGGGGGAAGCGGGAGCCTGAACGAGCAGTACTTC | CASSLGGSGSLNEQYF
TRBJ2-3 | medium-sized | TRBD2 | TRBV9 | TGTGCCAGCAGCCTAGGGACTACGGTTTCGGATACGCAGTATTTT | CASSLGTTVSDTQYF
TRBJ2-1 | . | TRBD2 | TRBV15 | TGTGCCACCAGCAGAGATTTGGGACTAGCGGGAGATGAGCAGTTCTTC | CATSRDLGLAGDEQFF
TRBJ2-7 | . | TRBD1 | TRBV7-9 | TGTGCCAGCAGCTTAACCAGGGGGCCTGGCGAGCAGTACTTC | CASSLTRGPGEQYF
TRBJ2-5 | . | TRBD2 | TRBV18 | TGTGCCAGCTCACCGGGACTAGCGGGAGAGACCCAGTACTTC | CASSPGLAGETQYF
TRBJ2-3 | . | . | TRBV21-1 | TGTGCCAGCAGCAAATGGGGGACTAGCCCACAGAGCACAGATACGCAGTATTTT | CASSKWGTSPQSTDTQYF
TRBJ2-5 | medium-sized | . | TRBV27 | TGTGCCAGCAGTTTTTCAACTATGGAGGAGACCCAGTACTTC | CASSFSTMEETQYF